These T cell receptor beta chains were read from a single sample in a study of somatic mutations in cytotoxic T cells in rheumatoid arthritis. Clones were sequenced by immunoSEQ multiplex PCR, and TCRdb holds only the in-frame ones, with some missing. The repertoire includes just under 6,500 clones, roughly 80% of them detected once, and roughly 30% sits in the top ten. Sequenced material: CD8+ T cells sorted from blood, taken at a follow-up visit. The receptors were gathered from a woman in her sixties or seventies with rheumatoid arthritis. CDR3s leave out the opening cysteine and the closing phenylalanine or tryptophan.

v_call	j_call	cdr3_aa
TRBV25-1	TRBJ1-1	ASKGGFFTEAF
TRBV6-4	TRBJ2-2	ASSDSILGGTGELF
TRBV2	TRBJ2-2	ARLNWGSGQGTTGELF
TRBV4-1	TRBJ2-2	ASTKGTGGTGELF
TRBV7-8	TRBJ1-5	ASSLRQGRNQPQH
TRBV6-5	TRBJ1-2	ASSLGQAFSGYT
TRBV2	TRBJ1-1	ASRVTEGRTEAF
TRBV5-1	TRBJ2-5	ASSLAVGGQETQY
TRBV5-6	TRBJ1-1	ASSSGDTEAF
TRBV28	TRBJ2-1	ASSLPPPNEQF
TRBV10-2	TRBJ2-2	ASSDFGQGGLTGELF
TRBV7-6	TRBJ2-5	ASSVPGAGAGSALAETQY
TRBV6-4	TRBJ2-1	ASSEDYYNEQF
TRBV7-3	TRBJ2-7	ASSLTGLGTYEQY
TRBV6-1	TRBJ2-2	ASSVWEVVGELF
TRBV14	TRBJ2-2	ASSQGRATGELF